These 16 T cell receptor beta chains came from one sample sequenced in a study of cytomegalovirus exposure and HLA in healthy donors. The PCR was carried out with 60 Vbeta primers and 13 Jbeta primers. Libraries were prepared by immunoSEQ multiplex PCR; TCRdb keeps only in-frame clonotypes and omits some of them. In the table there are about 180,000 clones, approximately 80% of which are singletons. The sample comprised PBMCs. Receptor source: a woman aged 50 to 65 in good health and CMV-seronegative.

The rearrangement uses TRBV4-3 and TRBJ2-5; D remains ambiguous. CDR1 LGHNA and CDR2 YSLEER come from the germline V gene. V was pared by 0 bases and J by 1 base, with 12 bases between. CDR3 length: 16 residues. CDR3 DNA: TGCGCCAGCAGCCAAGATCTGGGCACCGGCCAAGAGACCCAGTACTTC. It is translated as CASSQDLGTGQETQYF.

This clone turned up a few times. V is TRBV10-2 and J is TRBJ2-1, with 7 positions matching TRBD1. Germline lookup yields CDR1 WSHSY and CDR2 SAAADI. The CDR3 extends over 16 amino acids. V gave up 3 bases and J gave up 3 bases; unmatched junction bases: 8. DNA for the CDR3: TGCGCCAGCAGTGAATCCCACAGGGGTGGCTACAATGAGCAGTTCTTC. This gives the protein CASSESHRGGYNEQFF.

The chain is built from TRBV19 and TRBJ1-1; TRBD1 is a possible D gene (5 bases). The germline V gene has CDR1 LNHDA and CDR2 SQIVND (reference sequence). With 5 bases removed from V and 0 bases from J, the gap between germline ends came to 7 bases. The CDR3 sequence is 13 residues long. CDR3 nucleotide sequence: TGTGCCAGTAGTCCAGGGCTGAACACTGAAGCTTTCTTT. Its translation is CASSPGLNTEAFF. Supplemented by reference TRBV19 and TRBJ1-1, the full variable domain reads DGGITQSPKYLFRKEGQNVTLSCEQNLNHDAMYWYRQDPGQGLRLIYYSQIVNDFQKGDIAEGYSVSREKKESFPLTVTSAQKNPTAFYLCASSPGLNTEAFFGQGTRLTVV.

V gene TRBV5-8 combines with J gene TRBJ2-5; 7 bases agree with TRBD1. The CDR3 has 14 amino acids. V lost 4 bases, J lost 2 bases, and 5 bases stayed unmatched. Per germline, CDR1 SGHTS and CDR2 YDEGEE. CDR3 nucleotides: TGTGCCAGCAGCCCCCTCAGGGGGCAAGAGACCCAGTACTTC. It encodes CASSPLRGQETQYF.

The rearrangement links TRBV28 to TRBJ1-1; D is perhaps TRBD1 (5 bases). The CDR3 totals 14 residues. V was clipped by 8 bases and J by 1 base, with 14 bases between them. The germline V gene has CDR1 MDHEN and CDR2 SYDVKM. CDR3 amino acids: CASVLAGGNTEAFF. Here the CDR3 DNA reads TGTGCCAGCGTCCTGGCGGGGGGGAACACTGAAGCTTTCTTT. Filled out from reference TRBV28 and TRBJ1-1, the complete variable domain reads DVKVTQSSRYLVKRTGEKVFLECVQDMDHENMFWYRQDPGLGLRLIYFSYDVKMKEKGDIPEGYSVSREKKERFSLILESASTNQTSMYLCASVLAGGNTEAFFGQGTRLTVV.

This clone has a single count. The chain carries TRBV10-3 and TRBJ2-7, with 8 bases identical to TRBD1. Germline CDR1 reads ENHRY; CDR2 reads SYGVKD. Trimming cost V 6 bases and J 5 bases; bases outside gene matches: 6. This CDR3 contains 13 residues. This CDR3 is CAISDRGTNEQYF. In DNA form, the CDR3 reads TGTGCCATCAGCGACAGGGGTACCAACGAGCAGTACTTC.

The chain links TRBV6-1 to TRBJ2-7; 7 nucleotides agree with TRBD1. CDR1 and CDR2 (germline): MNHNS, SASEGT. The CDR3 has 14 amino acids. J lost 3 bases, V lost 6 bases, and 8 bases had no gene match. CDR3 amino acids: CASSLNRGIYEQYF. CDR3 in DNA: TGTGCCAGCAGCCTAAACAGGGGTATCTACGAGCAGTACTTC.

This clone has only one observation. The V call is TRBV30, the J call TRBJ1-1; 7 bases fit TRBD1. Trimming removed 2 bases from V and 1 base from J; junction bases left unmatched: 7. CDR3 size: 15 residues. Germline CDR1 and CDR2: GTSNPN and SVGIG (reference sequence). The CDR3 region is CAWSFGTAGNTEAFF. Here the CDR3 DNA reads TGTGCCTGGAGTTTTGGGACAGCCGGGAACACTGAAGCTTTCTTT.

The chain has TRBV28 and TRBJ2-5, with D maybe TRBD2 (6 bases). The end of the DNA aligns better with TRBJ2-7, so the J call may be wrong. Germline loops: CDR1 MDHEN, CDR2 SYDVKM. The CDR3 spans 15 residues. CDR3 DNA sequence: TGTGCCAGCAGCCGTGCCGGGACTGCGAACTACGAGCAGTACTTC. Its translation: CASSRAGTANYEQYF.

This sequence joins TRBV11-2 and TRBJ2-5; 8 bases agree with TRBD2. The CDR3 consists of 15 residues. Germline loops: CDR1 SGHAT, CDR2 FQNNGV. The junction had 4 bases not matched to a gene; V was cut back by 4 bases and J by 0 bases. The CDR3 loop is CASSSGLANQETQYF. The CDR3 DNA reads TGTGCCAGCAGCTCTGGACTAGCAAACCAAGAGACCCAGTACTTC.

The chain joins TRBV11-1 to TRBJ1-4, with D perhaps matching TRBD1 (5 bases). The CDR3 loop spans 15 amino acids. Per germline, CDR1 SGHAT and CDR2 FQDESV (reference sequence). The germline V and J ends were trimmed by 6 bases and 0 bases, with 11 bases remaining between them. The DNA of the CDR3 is TGTGCCAGCAGTGCGACAGTTACAACTAATGAAAAACTGTTTTTT. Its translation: CASSATVTTNEKLFF.

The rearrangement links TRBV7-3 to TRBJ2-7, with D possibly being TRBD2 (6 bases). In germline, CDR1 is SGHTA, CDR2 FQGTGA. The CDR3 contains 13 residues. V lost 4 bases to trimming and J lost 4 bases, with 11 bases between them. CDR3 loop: CASSSSAGYEQYF. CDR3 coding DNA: TGTGCCAGCAGCTCTAGCGCGGGGTACGAGCAGTACTTC.

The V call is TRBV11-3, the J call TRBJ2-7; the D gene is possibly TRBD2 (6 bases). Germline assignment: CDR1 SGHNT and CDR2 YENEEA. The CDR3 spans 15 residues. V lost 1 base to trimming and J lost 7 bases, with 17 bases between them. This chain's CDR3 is CASSLGTDRREEQYF. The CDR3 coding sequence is TGTGCCAGCAGCTTAGGGACTGACCGGCGGGAAGAGCAGTACTTC.

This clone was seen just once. The CDR3 loop reads CASSFIPLRGNYGYTF. CDR3 sequence (DNA): TGTGCCAGCAGCTTCATTCCTCTTAGGGGAAACTATGGCTACACCTTC. The rearrangement uses TRBV11-2 and TRBJ1-2, with D perhaps TRBD1 (5 bases). Germline V gene lookup returns CDR1 SGHAT and CDR2 FQNNGV. The length of the CDR3 is 16 residues. Trimming shortened V by 3 bases and J by 2 bases, and 16 bases separated the two germline ends.

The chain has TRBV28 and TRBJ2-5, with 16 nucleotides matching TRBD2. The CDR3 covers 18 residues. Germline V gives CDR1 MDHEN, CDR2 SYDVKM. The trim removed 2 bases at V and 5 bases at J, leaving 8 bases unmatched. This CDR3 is CASSLQGLAGGLGETQYF. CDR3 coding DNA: TGTGCCAGCAGTTTACAGGGACTAGCGGGAGGGCTAGGGGAGACCCAGTACTTC.

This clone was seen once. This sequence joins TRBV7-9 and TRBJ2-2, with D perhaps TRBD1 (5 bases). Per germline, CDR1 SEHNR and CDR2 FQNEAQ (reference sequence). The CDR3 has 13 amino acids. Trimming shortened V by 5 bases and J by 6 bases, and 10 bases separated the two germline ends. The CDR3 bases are TGTGCCAGCAGCATAGGGGCCGCCGGGGAGCTGTTTTTT. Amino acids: CASSIGAAGELFF.